Sequencing of this T cell receptor (beta chain) was carried out in a study of blood T cell repertoires in COVID-19 (dated by TCRdb to 2019 to 2021). Context from the whole study: Samples covering the acute and convalescent phases of COVID-19 were provided by collaborators in the United States, Italy and Spain. The prospective study material was composed of cDNA or gDNA derived from T cells, B-cell-depleted T cells, or PBMCs. Deeply sampled blood TCRbeta repertoires from subjects exposed to, actively infected with, or recovered from COVID-19 were included in the dataset. The repertoires were released in a freely available public database intended as a resource for research on the immune response to SARS-CoV-2. The samples were drawn from two sources: the first 160 participants of the ongoing ImmuneRACE study, and 1,000 to 1,500 subjects contributed by 6 global collaborators. Sample metadata almost always included a de-identified subject ID, COVID-19 status, age in years and sex. Where available, HLA class I and class II types were taken from metadata supplied by the sample provider and were not determined by assay-based typing. General study outcomes and caveats: Clinical and demographic metadata were provided uncurated, with the amount varying by source and participant.

In the prospective study, participants were about 18 to 100 years old, resided in under 30 geographic areas of the United States, and were enrolled through a virtual design. To assign participants to cohorts, the prospective study relied on clinical history that participants themselves reported in a screening survey and a study questionnaire. A participant counted as exposed if, within 2 weeks of entering the study, that participant had been in contact with someone who had a PCR-confirmed or clinician-diagnosed COVID-19 case. In the prospective study, mobile phlebotomists collected whole blood, serum and a nasopharyngeal or oropharyngeal swab from each participant. Over a roughly 2-month period, participants in the prospective study had the option of providing additional blood draws and questionnaires. Prospective study blood samples were shipped either frozen or at room temperature before DNA extraction.

Notes on this clone: Its antigen is unknown. The record has no base qualities; no much larger clone is one base away.

TCRbeta CDR3 regions were amplified from genomic DNA using the immunoSEQ Assay, a bias-controlled multiplex PCR. As for the original processing: The number of nucleated cells in each sample was estimated from the amplification of reference gene primers within the assay. Sequence reads were collapsed and filtered to measure the absolute abundance of every unique TCRbeta CDR3 rearrangement. For each sample, productive Simpson clonality was calculated as the square root of Simpson's diversity index over productive rearrangements. TCRdb carries this immuneACCESS record with in-frame sequences only. Its versions omit some clonotypes, under half of them owing to an unresolved V gene in the studies checked, with the rest unexplained. The V and J calls and the clone size are those of that table, but D and trimming were determined from the DNA. This sample gives approximately 220,000 clones in total; approximately 86% of them show up just once. About 4% of the sample rests with the top ten.

Trimming costs V 5 bases and J 2 bases, and their ends lie 12 bases apart. CDR1 and CDR2, per the germline V gene, are SGHAT and FQNNGV. Including cysteine and phenylalanine, the CDR3 has 14 amino acids. The CDR3 DNA has 42 bases and is translated from base 1. The receptor comes from a woman aged 25 to 39 who had been exposed to COVID-19. The sample comprised PBMCs or T cells enriched from blood (not recorded which). The chain couples TRBV11-2 to TRBJ1-2, with TRBD1 tentatively as D gene (6 bases match). The DNA reads TGTGCCAGCAGCGCAACGAGGGGGAACTATGGCTACACCTTC. It is translated as CASSATRGNYGYTF.